Sequencing of this T cell receptor beta chain was carried out in a study of response to subunit inactivated influenza vaccine. Notes on the study in general: It was the authors' suggestion that each seasonal influenza vaccination recruits few new T cells.

Germline V gene lookup returns CDR1 DFQATT and CDR2 SNEGSKA (reference sequence). V lost 6 bases and J lost 3; bases outside the gene matches: 12. This CDR3 comprises 15 residues. MiXCR, applied by TCRdb to the RT-PCR reads, yields one record per CDR3 protein. The sample records about 780,000 distinct CDR3 sequences, 18% being singletons. This clonotype was seen at least ten times. Antigen unknown. This sequence was found in a man aged 50-59 years who received an inactivated influenza vaccine. Source: PBMCs from blood, taken 5 days after vaccination. The gene calls are TRBV20-1 and TRBJ2-7, with 9 bases matching TRBD2. CDR3 sequence (DNA): TGCAGTGCCATTAGCGGGGGAGCCTACATCTACGAGCAGTACTTC. Its protein is CSAISGGAYIYEQYF.